The present TCR beta chain was sequenced within a study of beta chain features in type 1 diabetes (dated by TCRdb to the late 2010s). Concerning the study at large: Mean age, gender distribution, total cell number and subset yield were not different between patients and healthy donors. Regulatory and stem cell-like memory subsets were obtained from only 8 patients and about eight healthy donors, while naive and central memory subsets were obtained from all 30 or so donors. A total of just under 110,000,000 sorted cells were examined across all samples, and RNA yield correlated strongly with the number of cells per subset. The study compared TCRB repertoires of sorted circulating CD4+ T cell subsets between recently diagnosed type 1 diabetes patients and matched healthy donors.

The entire isolated RNA was reverse transcribed using the High Capacity cDNA Reverse Transcription Kit, and thus expressed TCRB transcripts were sequenced. Deep immunoSEQ sequencing was applied to naive, central memory and regulatory T cell samples, giving an average of around 4 million total reads per sample. Sorted cells were lysed in RLT buffer, and RNA was extracted using DNase-treated RNeasy Micro or Mini kits according to cell number. To prevent cross-contamination, each cell subset was processed individually, whereas patient and healthy donor samples were processed jointly. The immunoSEQ multiplex PCR was used to amplify TCRB sequences from cDNA, yielding 87-bp fragments that span the CDR3 region. Amplicons were sequenced on the Illumina HiSeq platform. In the paper's pipeline: PCR bias was computationally corrected using synthetic template baselines, reads within Hamming distance 2 were collapsed, and singletons that could not be merged were discarded. Reads were aligned against IMGT so that V, D and J genes, CDR3 length and insertions or deletions at six rearrangement sites could be assigned. Within each subset, clonotype counts were normalized to sorted cell number, after which true diversity and Gini coefficients were computed with the tcR R package. Repertoire sharing was quantified using the overlap coefficient calculated on TCRB nucleotide sequences. TCRdb carries this immuneACCESS record with in-frame sequences only. Its versions omit some clonotypes, under half of them owing to an unresolved V gene in the studies checked, with the rest unexplained. V and J calls and clone size come straight from that table; D and trimming were deduced from the DNA. Here the sample has almost 350,000 clones; approximately 10% occur a single time. Approximately 1% of the sample goes to the ten largest clones.

V was cut back by 3 bases and J by 0 bases, leaving a gap of 6 bases between them. The CDR3 runs 14 amino acids, cysteine and phenylalanine included. CDR3 DNA is the only sequence kept; it has 42 bases, read in frame from the first base. From the germline V gene, CDR1 is SNHLY and CDR2 is FYNNEI. Overall study outcomes, separate from this receptor: A moderate but significant shortening of TCRB CDR3 length was observed in type 1 diabetes patients in all four CD4+ subsets. PCR might favor shorter templates, but patient and control samples were amplified and corrected together, so any skew would affect both groups equally. Naive, central memory and regulatory TCRB repertoires appeared to be more alike among patients than among healthy donors. Because small numbers of individuals were included in the HLA sub-analyses, any influence of HLA type on TCRB rearrangement was left unresolved. At VDJ recombination sites, patients with type 1 diabetes made fewer insertions and deleted more nucleotides, a pattern implying thymic rearrangement abnormalities. Sequencing cDNA rather than genomic DNA could over-represent highly expressing activated cells, although activation and CD3 levels did not differ between groups.

A single peripheral blood draw of roughly 0.11 L on average was collected from each donor into heparinised tubes. Using a panel that included CD45RO, CCR7, CD25, CD127, CD95 and CD27, naive, central memory, regulatory and stem cell-like memory CD4+ T cells were sorted on a BD FACSAria II. A purity above 95% was achieved for all sorted populations. PBMCs were isolated right away by Lymphoprep density gradient centrifugation and were stained directly, without culture. So that batch effects would be minimized, each experiment stained and sorted samples in pairs, pairing one healthy donor with one patient. In this sample, this clone turned up many times. The antigen it binds to is not known. Qualities for individual bases were not recorded, and no much larger clone is one base off.

This receptor was obtained from a man aged 30 to 39 with type 1 diabetes. The sample consisted of central memory CD4+ T cells from blood. The chain is encoded by TRBV2 joined to TRBJ1-5; there is no confident call for the D gene. The CDR3 here reads CASSDRHSNQPQHF. The nucleotide sequence reads TGTGCCAGCAGTGACAGGCATAGCAATCAGCCCCAGCATTTT. Outside the CDR3, residues come from the reference TRBV2 and TRBJ1-5 proteins, so the full variable domain is: EPEVTQTPSHQVTQMGQEVILRCVPISNHLYFYWYRQILGQKVEFLVSFYNNEISEKSEIFDDQFSVERPDGSNFTLKIRSTKLEDSAMYFCASSDRHSNQPQHFGDGTRLSIL.